This T cell receptor (beta chain) is drawn from a study of T cell changes during pregnancy in multiple sclerosis. The data were produced by immunoSEQ multiplex PCR, yet TCRdb's version contains in-frame clones alone and is incomplete. The sample has tens of thousands of clones; roughly nine tenths are singletons. Germline CDR1 MNHEY, CDR2 SMNVEV (reference sequence). The ends lost 6 bases at V and 1 base at J; junction bases unmatched: 3. The CDR3 consists of 14 residues. This TCR derives from a female donor with multiple sclerosis, enrolled in a pregnancy study. The J gene is TRBJ1-5, the V gene TRBV27; 7 bases agree with TRBD1. The sequencing used peripheral blood, collected before pregnancy. The CDR3 is CASRKGASNQPQHF. CDR3 sequence (DNA): TGTGCCAGCAGGAAGGGGGCGAGCAATCAGCCCCAGCATTTT.